One and the same sample provided the 21 T cell receptor beta chains below, sequenced in a study of blood T cell repertoires in COVID-19 (dated by TCRdb to the early 2020s). The library was built by means of the immunoSEQ multiplex PCR assay. TCRdb holds this immuneACCESS table with in-frame rearrangements only. Some clones are missing; in checked studies, unresolved V genes explain under half, and the rest has no known cause. The sample includes more than 200,000 clones, with around four fifths observed a single time. The ten most abundant clones make up 8% to 11% of the sample. The sequencing sample was made of peripheral blood. The source is an elderly woman with COVID-19, enrolled during active disease.

The chain has TRBV28 and TRBJ1-5; TRBD1 matches at 7 bases. After removal of 5 bases from V and 2 bases from J, the junction contained 0 bases not matched to a gene. The CDR3 runs 13 residues. Germline CDR1 and CDR2: MDHEN and SYDVKM. CDR3 amino acids: CASSQGGNQPQHF. CDR3 nucleotides: TGTGCCAGCAGTCAGGGGGGCAATCAGCCCCAGCATTTT.

V gene TRBV7-2 combines with J gene TRBJ1-2, with D possibly matching TRBD1 (5 bases). Germline CDR1 reads SGHTA; CDR2 reads FQGNSA. Trimming stripped 4 bases from V and 7 bases from J, with 13 bases between. CDR3 size: 13 residues. The chain's CDR3 is CASSWTGGGGYTF. CDR3 sequence (DNA): TGTGCCAGCAGCTGGACGGGGGGAGGTGGCTACACCTTC.

The chain employs TRBV30 and TRBJ1-2; 7 positions agree with TRBD1. This CDR3 spans 14 amino acids. Trimming at V came to 7 bases and at J to 2 bases, leaving 10 bases not matched to a gene. Germline-derived CDR1 and CDR2 are GTSNPN and SVGIG (reference sequence). CDR3 loop: CASSGQEKNYGYTF. As DNA, the CDR3 is TGTGCCTCCTCTGGACAGGAGAAGAACTATGGCTACACCTTC.

The rearrangement uses TRBV28 and TRBJ1-4, with a tentative D call TRBD1 (6 bases). There are 17 residues in the CDR3. The V end lost 3 bases, the J end lost 0 bases, and 14 bases lay between the germline ends. Germline CDR1 MDHEN, CDR2 SYDVKM. The CDR3 bases are TGTGCCAGCAGTTTTGCGGGGGGGCTGGCAACTAATGAAAAACTGTTTTTT. Translation gives CASSFAGGLATNEKLFF.

The V call is TRBV10-3, the J call TRBJ2-7; D not resolved. Germline CDR1 is ENHRY and CDR2 is SYGVKD. V was cut by 6 bases and J by 0 bases, with 12 bases left in between. The CDR3 loop spans 14 amino acids. The CDR3: CAISNSLSSYEQYF. In nucleotides, the CDR3 is TGTGCCATCAGCAACAGCCTCAGCTCCTACGAGCAGTACTTC.

DNA of the CDR3: TGTGCCAGCAGTTACTCGATTCAGGACAGGGGAGTCGCAACTAATGAAAAACTGTTTTTT. Encoded protein: CASSYSIQDRGVATNEKLFF. The gene calls are TRBV6-2 or TRBV6-3 and TRBJ1-4; 9 nucleotides line up with TRBD1. This CDR3 contains 20 residues. The V and J ends lost 0 bases and 0 bases, in that order; junction bases with no gene match: 11. CDR1 and CDR2 from the germline V gene are MNHEY and SVGEGT.

This sequence joins TRBV28 and TRBJ1-4; maybe TRBD1 (6 bases). Germline-derived CDR1 and CDR2 are MDHEN and SYDVKM. The V end lost 5 bases, the J end lost 2 bases, and 12 bases lay between the germline ends. This CDR3 comprises 15 residues. CDR3 nucleotides: TGTGCCAGCAGTCTAACAGGGTATACTAATGAAAAACTGTTTTTT. Translated: CASSLTGYTNEKLFF.

The genes are TRBV24-1 and TRBJ2-3; D may be TRBD2 (5 bases). Trimming stripped 3 bases from V and 6 bases from J, with 15 bases between. Germline assignment: CDR1 KGHDR and CDR2 SFDVKD. This CDR3 is built from 15 residues. The CDR3 sequence is CATSDPRGSVDTQYF. The CDR3, as DNA: TGTGCCACCAGTGATCCTCGGGGATCGGTTGATACGCAGTATTTT.

V and J are TRBV3-1 (or the pseudogene TRBV3-2) and TRBJ2-3; 8 bases fit TRBD2. This CDR3 spans 15 amino acids. Per germline, CDR1 LGHDT and CDR2 YNNKEL (reference sequence). V trimming: 4 bases; J trimming: 0 bases; junction bases outside the gene matches: 3. The CDR3 region has the DNA TGTGCCAGCAGCCCCGGGGGGGGGAGCACAGATACGCAGTATTTT. Its protein is CASSPGGGSTDTQYF.

The genes are TRBV7-2 and TRBJ1-1; D gene ambiguous. Looked up from germline, CDR1 is SGHTA and CDR2 is FQGNSA. CDR3 length: 15 amino acids. Trimming left V 3 bases short and J 0 bases short, with 11 bases between. The CDR3: CASSLDTAVNTEAFF. The CDR3 DNA reads as TGTGCCAGCAGCTTGGATACAGCCGTGAACACTGAAGCTTTCTTT.

The chain recombines TRBV24-1 with TRBJ2-3, with 10 bases aligning to TRBD1. Trimming removed 6 bases from V and 6 bases from J; junction bases left unmatched: 8. Germline V gives CDR1 KGHDR, CDR2 SFDVKD. CDR3 size: 15 residues. CDR3 in amino acids: CATSPRQGAGDTQYF. In nucleotides, the CDR3 is TGTGCCACCAGTCCAAGACAGGGGGCCGGGGATACGCAGTATTTT.

This clone has just one count. V is TRBV9 and J is TRBJ2-3; D not certain. The germline CDR1 and CDR2 sequences are SGDLS and YYNGEE. The CDR3 runs 15 residues. Trimming left V 0 bases short and J 4 bases short, with 12 bases between. This chain's CDR3 is CASSVVPSTSDTQYF. The CDR3, as DNA: TGTGCCAGCAGCGTAGTGCCCTCGACTTCAGATACGCAGTATTTT.

The chain recombines TRBV6-2 or TRBV6-3 with TRBJ1-5; D ambiguous. This CDR3 has 13 amino acids. Germline V lookup: CDR1 MNHEY, CDR2 SVGEGT. V was cut by 4 bases and J by 7 bases, with 11 bases left in between. This chain's CDR3 is CASSFPGGQPQHF. For the CDR3, the DNA is TGTGCCAGCAGTTTCCCAGGCGGGCAGCCCCAGCATTTT.

This rearrangement joins TRBV5-4 to TRBJ2-5; 7 nucleotides line up with TRBD1. V shed 4 bases, J shed 2 bases, and the junction held 11 bases outside the gene matches. Germline V CDR1 and CDR2: SGHNT, YYREEE (reference sequence). This CDR3 region has 16 residues. CDR3 nucleotides: TGTGCCAGCAGCCAGGTTGGGCAGGGGGTACAAGAGACCCAGTACTTC. It encodes CASSQVGQGVQETQYF.

The rearrangement joins TRBV29-1 to TRBJ2-1; TRBD2 aligns across 9 bases. The CDR3 is made up of 15 amino acids. The germline V gene has CDR1 SQVTM and CDR2 ANQGSEA. With 3 bases clipped from V and 9 bases from J, the junction kept 12 bases outside the gene matches. The CDR3, as DNA: TGCAGCGTTGAGAAGGGTAGCGGGGGAGGGGGTGAGCAGTTCTTC. Amino acids: CSVEKGSGGGGEQFF.

The genes are TRBV18 and TRBJ2-7; 9 positions match TRBD1. Looked up from germline, CDR1 is KGHSH and CDR2 is LQKENI. The CDR3 is 16 residues long. Losses at the gene ends were 4 bases for V and 2 bases for J; bases not matched to a gene: 9. The CDR3 spells CASSRGETGGPYEQYF. CDR3 sequence (DNA): TGTGCCAGCTCACGAGGCGAGACAGGGGGACCCTACGAGCAGTACTTC.

The chain combines TRBV4-2 with TRBJ2-3; 15 nucleotides line up with TRBD2. The CDR3 contains 17 residues. Looked up from germline, CDR1 is LGHNA and CDR2 is YNFKEQ. V lost 8 bases to trimming and J lost 3 bases; unmatched junction nucleotides: 9. CDR3 DNA: TGTGCCAGCTCACGCACGGGACTAGCGGGGGGTACAGATACGCAGTATTTT. It codes for CASSRTGLAGGTDTQYF.

The V and J genes are TRBV5-1 and TRBJ1-1; 12 bases are shared with TRBD1. Germline V gives CDR1 SGHRS, CDR2 YFSETQ. There are 14 residues in the CDR3. J was trimmed by 8 bases and V by 4 bases; bases with no gene match: 6. DNA for the CDR3: TGCGCCAGCAGCCTGGGGACAGGGGGCGGGGAAGCTTTCTTT. Translation: CASSLGTGGGEAFF.

The gene calls are TRBV30 and TRBJ1-6, with D perhaps matching TRBD1 (6 bases). V lost 2 bases to trimming and J lost 6 bases, with 8 bases between them. Looked up from germline, CDR1 is GTSNPN and CDR2 is SVGIG (reference sequence). The CDR3 contains 13 residues. The CDR3 DNA sequence: TGTGCCTGGAGTCGGGACACTAATTCACCCCTCCACTTT. Encoded protein: CAWSRDTNSPLHF.

The chain joins TRBV10-3 to TRBJ2-3, with 14 bases identical to TRBD2. Unmatched junction bases numbered 8, after V lost 10 bases and J lost 2 bases. The CDR3 runs 16 residues. Germline-derived CDR1 and CDR2 are ENHRY and SYGVKD. The CDR3 nucleotides are TGTGCCAAGAAGCGGACTAGCGGGGGGAACACAGATACGCAGTATTTT. Its translation: CAKKRTSGGNTDTQYF.

This rearrangement joins TRBV6-2 or TRBV6-3 to TRBJ1-1; 7 bases are a match to TRBD1. V dropped 0 bases and J dropped 7; count of bases not matched to a gene: 8. Germline CDR1 is MNHEY and CDR2 is SVGEGT. This CDR3 contains 15 residues. The CDR3 bases are TGTGCCAGCAGTTACTCGAGGGACAGAAGACTTGAAGCTTTCTTT. Its translation is CASSYSRDRRLEAFF.